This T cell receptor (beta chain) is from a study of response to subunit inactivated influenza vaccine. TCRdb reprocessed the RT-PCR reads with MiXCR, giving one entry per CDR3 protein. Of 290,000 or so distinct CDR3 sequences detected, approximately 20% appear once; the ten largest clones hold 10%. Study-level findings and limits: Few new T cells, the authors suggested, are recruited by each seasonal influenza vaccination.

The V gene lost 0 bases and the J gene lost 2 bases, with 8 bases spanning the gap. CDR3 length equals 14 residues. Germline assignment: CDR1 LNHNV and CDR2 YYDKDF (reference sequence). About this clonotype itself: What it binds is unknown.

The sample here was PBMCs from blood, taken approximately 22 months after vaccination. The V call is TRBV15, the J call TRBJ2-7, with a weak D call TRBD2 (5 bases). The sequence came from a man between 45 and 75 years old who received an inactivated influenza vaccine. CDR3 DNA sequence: TGTGCCACCAGCAGAGAACGGACTCCCTACGAGCAGTACTTC. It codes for CATSRERTPYEQYF.